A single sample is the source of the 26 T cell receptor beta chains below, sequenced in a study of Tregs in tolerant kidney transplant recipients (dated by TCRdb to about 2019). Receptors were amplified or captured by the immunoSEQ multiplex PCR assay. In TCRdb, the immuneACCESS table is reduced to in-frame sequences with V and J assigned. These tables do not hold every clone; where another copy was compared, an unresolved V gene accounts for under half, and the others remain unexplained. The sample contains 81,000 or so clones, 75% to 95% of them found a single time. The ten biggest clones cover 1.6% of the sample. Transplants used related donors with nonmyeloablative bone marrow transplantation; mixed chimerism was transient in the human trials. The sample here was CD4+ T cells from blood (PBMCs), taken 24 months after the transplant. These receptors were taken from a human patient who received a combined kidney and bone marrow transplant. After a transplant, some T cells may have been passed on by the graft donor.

CDR3: CASSSGTSAPGELFF. CDR3 coding DNA: TGTGCCAGCAGTTCGGGAACTAGCGCCCCCGGGGAGCTGTTTTTT. This chain uses TRBV5-4 with TRBJ2-2; TRBD2 aligns across 7 bases. The V segment lost 5 bases and the J segment 6 bases; nucleotides outside the gene matches: 10. The CDR3 has 15 amino acids. From germline, CDR1 is SGHNT and CDR2 YYREEE (reference sequence).

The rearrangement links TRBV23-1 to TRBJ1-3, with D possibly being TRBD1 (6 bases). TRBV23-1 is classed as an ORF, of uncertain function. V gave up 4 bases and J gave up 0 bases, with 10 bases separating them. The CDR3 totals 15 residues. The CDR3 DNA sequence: TGCGCCAGCAGTCCTCAGGACAGCTCTGGAAACACCATATATTTT. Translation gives CASSPQDSSGNTIYF.

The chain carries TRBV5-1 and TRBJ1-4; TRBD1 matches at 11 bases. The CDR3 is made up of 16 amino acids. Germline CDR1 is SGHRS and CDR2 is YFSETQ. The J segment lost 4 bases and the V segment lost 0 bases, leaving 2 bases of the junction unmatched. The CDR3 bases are TGCGCCAGCAGCTTGGGGACAGGGGGCTTTAATGAAAAACTGTTTTTT. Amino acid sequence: CASSLGTGGFNEKLFF.

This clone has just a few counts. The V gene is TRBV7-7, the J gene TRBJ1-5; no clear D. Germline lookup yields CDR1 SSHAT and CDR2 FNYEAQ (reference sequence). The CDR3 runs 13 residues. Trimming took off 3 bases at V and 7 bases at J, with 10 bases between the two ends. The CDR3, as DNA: TGTGCCAGCAGCTTGGGTCTGGGCCAGCCCCAGCATTTT. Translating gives CASSLGLGQPQHF.

CDR3: CASMSSGRGEQYF. Here the CDR3 DNA reads TGTGCCAGCATGTCTAGCGGGAGGGGTGAGCAGTACTTC. The genes are TRBV2 and TRBJ2-7; TRBD2 matches at 12 bases. With V trimmed by 7 bases and J by 7 bases, 5 bases remained unmatched. The CDR3 sequence is 13 residues long. Germline V gene sequence: CDR1 SNHLY, CDR2 FYNNEI.

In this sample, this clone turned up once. CDR3 sequence reads: CASSAGETQYF. The CDR3 nucleotides read TGTGCCAGCAGCGCCGGGGAGACCCAGTACTTC. This chain links TRBV11-3 with TRBJ2-5; no clear D. The CDR3 is 11 residues long. V dropped 5 bases and J dropped 5 bases, with 6 bases sitting between them. Germline CDR1 SGHNT, CDR2 YENEEA.

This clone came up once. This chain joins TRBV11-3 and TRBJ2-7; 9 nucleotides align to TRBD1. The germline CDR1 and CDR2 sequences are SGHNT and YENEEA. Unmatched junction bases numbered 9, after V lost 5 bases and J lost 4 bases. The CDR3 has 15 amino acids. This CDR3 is CASSKGQGWIYEQYF. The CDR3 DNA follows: TGTGCCAGCAGCAAAGGACAGGGGTGGATATACGAGCAGTACTTC. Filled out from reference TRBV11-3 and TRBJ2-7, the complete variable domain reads EAGVVQSPRYKIIEKKQPVAFWCNPISGHNTLYWYLQNLGQGPELLIRYENEEAVDDSQLPKDRFSAERLKGVDSTLKIQPAELGDSAVYLCASSKGQGWIYEQYFGPGTRLTVT.

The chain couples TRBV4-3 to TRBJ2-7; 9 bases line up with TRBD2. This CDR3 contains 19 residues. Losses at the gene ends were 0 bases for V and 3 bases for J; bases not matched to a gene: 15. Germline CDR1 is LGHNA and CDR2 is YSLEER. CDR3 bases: TGCGCCAGCAGCCAAGATTTGAGGGGGGCTAGCGGGGTGGGCTACGAGCAGTACTTC. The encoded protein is CASSQDLRGASGVGYEQYF.

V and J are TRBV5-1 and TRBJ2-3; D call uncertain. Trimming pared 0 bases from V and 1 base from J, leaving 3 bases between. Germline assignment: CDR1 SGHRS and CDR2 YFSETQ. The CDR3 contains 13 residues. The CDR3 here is CASSLVGTDTQYF. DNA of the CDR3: TGCGCCAGCAGCTTGGTCGGCACAGATACGCAGTATTTT.

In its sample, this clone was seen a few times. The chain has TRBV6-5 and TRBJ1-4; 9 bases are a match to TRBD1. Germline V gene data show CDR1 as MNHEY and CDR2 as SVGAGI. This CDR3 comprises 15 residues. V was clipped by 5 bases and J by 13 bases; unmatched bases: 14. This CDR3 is CASSRSGTGPWRLFF. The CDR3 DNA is TGTGCCAGCAGTCGTTCCGGGACAGGGCCCTGGCGACTGTTTTTT.

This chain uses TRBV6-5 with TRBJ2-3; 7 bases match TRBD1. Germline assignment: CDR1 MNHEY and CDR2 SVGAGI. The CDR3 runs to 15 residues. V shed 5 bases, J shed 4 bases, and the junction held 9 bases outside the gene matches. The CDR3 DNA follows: TGTGCCAGCAGTAAGAGAGACAGGGCACCAGATACGCAGTATTTT. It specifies CASSKRDRAPDTQYF.

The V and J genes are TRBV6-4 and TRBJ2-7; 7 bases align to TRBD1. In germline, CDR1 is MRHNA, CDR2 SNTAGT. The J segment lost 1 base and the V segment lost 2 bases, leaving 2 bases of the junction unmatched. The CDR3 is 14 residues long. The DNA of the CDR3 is TGTGCCAGCAGTGACCCGACAGGGTCCTACGAGCAGTACTTC. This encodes CASSDPTGSYEQYF.

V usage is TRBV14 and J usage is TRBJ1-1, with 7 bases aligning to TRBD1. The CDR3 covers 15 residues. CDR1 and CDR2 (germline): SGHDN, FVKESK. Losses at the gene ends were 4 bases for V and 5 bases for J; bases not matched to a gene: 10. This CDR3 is CASSPYAGGRTEAFF. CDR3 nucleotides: TGTGCCAGCAGCCCCTATGCAGGGGGGAGGACTGAAGCTTTCTTT. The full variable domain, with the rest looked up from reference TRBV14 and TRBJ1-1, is EAGVTQFPSHSVIEKGQTVTLRCDPISGHDNLYWYRRVMGKEIKFLLHFVKESKQDESGMPNNRFLAERTGGTYSTLKVQPAELEDSGVYFCASSPYAGGRTEAFFGQGTRLTVV.

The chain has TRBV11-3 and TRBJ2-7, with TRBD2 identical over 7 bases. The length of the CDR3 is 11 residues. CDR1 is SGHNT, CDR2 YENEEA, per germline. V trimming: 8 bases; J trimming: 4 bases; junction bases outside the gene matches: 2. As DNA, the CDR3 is TGTGCCAGCGGGGGAGGGTACGAGCAGTACTTC. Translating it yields CASGGGYEQYF.

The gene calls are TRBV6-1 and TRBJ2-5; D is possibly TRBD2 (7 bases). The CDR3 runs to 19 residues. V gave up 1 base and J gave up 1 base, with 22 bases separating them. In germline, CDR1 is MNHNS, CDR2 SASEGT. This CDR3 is CASSEVWGRGSGVQETQYF. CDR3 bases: TGTGCCAGCAGTGAAGTATGGGGGAGGGGGTCCGGGGTCCAAGAGACCCAGTACTTC.

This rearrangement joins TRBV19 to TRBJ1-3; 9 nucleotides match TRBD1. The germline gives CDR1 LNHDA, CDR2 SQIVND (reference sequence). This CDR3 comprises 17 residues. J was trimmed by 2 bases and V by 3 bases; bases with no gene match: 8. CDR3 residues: CASSMWGQGPPGNTIYF. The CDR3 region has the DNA TGTGCCAGTAGTATGTGGGGACAGGGCCCCCCTGGAAACACCATATATTTT.

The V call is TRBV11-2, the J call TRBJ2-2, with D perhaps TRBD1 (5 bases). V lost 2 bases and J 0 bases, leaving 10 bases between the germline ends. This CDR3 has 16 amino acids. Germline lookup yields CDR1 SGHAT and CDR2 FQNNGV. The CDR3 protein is CASSLKGWSNTGELFF. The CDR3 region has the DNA TGTGCCAGCAGCTTAAAGGGGTGGTCGAACACCGGGGAGCTGTTTTTT. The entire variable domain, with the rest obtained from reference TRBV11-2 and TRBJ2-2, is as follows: EAGVAQSPRYKIIEKRQSVAFWCNPISGHATLYWYQQILGQGPKLLIQFQNNGVVDDSQLPKDRFSAERLKGVDSTLKIQPAKLEDSAVYLCASSLKGWSNTGELFFGEGSRLTVL.

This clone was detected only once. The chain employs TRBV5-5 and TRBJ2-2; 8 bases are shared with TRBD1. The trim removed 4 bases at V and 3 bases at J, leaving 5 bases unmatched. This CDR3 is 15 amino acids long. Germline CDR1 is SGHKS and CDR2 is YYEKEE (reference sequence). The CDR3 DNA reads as TGTGCCAGCAGCCTCGGACAGGGAGACACCGGGGAGCTGTTTTTT. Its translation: CASSLGQGDTGELFF.

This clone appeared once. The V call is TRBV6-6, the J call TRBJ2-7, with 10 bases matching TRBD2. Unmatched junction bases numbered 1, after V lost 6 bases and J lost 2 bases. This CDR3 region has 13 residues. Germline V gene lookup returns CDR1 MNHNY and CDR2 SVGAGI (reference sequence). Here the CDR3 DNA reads TGTGCCAGCAGGCTAGCGGGAGCCTACGAGCAGTACTTC. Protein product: CASRLAGAYEQYF.

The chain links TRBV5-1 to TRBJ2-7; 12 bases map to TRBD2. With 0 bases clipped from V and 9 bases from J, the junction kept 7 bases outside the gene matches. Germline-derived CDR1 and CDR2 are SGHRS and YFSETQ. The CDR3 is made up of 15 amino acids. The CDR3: CASSLVASGGERQYF. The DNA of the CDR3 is TGCGCCAGCAGCTTGGTGGCTAGCGGGGGGGAAAGGCAGTACTTC.

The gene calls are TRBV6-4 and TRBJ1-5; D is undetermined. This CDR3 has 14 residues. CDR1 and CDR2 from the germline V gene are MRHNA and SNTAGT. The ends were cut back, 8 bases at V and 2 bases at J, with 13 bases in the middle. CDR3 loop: CASHGRHGNQPQHF. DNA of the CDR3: TGTGCCAGCCACGGCAGGCATGGCAATCAGCCCCAGCATTTT.

Here the CDR3 reads CASSVSINYEQYF. CDR3 nucleotides: TGTGCCAGCAGCGTTTCCATCAACTACGAGCAGTACTTC. V gene TRBV9 combines with J gene TRBJ2-5, with unresolved D. The end of the DNA is better explained by TRBJ2-7, so the J call may be wrong. The CDR3 length is 13 residues. CDR1 SGDLS and CDR2 YYNGEE come from the germline V gene.

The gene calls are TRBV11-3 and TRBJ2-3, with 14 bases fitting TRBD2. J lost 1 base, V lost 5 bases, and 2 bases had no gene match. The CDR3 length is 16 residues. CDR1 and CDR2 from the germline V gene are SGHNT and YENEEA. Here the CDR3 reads CASSAGLAGGTDTQYF. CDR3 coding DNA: TGTGCCAGCAGCGCGGGACTAGCGGGAGGCACAGATACGCAGTATTTT.

CDR3 nucleotide sequence: TGTGCCAGCAGCTTGTGGGTTGCGGGGGAGCAGTACTTC. Amino acid sequence: CASSLWVAGEQYF. The chain carries TRBV5-4 and TRBJ2-7; perhaps TRBD2 as D (6 bases). Trimming pared 1 base from V and 7 bases from J, leaving 12 bases between. Germline V gives CDR1 SGHNT, CDR2 YYREEE (reference sequence). The CDR3 totals 13 residues.

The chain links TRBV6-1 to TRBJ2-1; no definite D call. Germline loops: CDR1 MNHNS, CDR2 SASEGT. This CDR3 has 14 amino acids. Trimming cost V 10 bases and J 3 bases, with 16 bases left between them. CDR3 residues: CATSPVAGYNEQFF. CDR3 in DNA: TGTGCCACCAGCCCTGTGGCAGGCTACAATGAGCAGTTCTTC.

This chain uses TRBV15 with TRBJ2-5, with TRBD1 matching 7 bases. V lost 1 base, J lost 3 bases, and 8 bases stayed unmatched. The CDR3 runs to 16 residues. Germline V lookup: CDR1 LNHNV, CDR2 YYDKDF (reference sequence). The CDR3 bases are TGTGCCACCAGCAGAGTTGATCCAGGGGGAAAAGAGACCCAGTACTTC. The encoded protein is CATSRVDPGGKETQYF.